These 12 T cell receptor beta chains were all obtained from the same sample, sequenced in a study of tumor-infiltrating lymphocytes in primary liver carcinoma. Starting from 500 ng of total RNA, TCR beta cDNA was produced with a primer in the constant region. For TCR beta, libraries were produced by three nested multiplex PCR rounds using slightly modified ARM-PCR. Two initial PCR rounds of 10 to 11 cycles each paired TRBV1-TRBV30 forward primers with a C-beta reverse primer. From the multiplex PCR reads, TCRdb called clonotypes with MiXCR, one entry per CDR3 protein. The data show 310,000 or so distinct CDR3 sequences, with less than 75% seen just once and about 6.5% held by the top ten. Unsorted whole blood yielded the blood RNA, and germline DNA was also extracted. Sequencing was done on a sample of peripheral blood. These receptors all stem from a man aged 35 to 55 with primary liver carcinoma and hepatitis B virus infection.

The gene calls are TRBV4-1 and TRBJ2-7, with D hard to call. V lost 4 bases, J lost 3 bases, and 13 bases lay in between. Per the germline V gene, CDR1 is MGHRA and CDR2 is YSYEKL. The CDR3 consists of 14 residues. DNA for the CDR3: TGCGCCAGCAGCCCCTTCTCTGGCAGCTACGAGCAGTACTTC. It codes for CASSPFSGSYEQYF.

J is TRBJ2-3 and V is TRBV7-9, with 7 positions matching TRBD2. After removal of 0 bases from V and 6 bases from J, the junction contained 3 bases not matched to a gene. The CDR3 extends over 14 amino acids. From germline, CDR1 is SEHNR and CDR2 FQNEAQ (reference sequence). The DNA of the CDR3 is TGTGCCAGCAGCTTAGCGGCAGCGGGGGATACGCAGTATTTT. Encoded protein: CASSLAAAGDTQYF.

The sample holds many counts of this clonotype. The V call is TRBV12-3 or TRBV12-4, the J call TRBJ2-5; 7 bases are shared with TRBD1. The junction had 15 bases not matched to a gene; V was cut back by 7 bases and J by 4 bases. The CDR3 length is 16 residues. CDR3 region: CASTLAPAQGSETQYF. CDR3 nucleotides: TGTGCCAGCACCCTAGCCCCAGCACAGGGGTCAGAGACCCAGTACTTC.

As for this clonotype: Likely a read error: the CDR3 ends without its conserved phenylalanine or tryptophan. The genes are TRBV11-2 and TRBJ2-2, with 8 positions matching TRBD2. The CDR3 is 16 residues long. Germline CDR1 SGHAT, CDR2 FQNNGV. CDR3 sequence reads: CACSLRAGVDTGELFY. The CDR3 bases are TGTGCCTGCAGCCTCCGAGCGGGAGTGGACACCGGGGAGCTGTTTTAT.

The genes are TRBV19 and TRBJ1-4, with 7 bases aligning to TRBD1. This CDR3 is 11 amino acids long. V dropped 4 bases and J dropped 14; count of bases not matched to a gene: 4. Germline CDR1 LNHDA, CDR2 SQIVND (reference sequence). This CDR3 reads CASSTTGDLFF. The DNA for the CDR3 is TGTGCCAGTAGTACCACAGGGGATCTGTTTTTT.

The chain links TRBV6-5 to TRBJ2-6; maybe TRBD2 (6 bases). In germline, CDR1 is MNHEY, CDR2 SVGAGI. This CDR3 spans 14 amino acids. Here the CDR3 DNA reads TGTACTAGCAGTTTATTCTCCGGGGCCAACGTCCTGACTTTC. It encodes CTSSLFSGANVLTF.

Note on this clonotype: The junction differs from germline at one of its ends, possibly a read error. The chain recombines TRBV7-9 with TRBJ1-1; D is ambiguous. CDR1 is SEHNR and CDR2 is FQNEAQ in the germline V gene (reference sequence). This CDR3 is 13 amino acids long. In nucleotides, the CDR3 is TGTGTCAGCAGTTTTACAGAGAACACTGAAGCTTTCTTT. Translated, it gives CVSSFTENTEAFF.

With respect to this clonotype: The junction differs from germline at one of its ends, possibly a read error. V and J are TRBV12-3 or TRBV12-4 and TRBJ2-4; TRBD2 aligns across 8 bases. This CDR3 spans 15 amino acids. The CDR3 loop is CARSASGTSGPRAQF. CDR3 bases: TGTGCCAGGAGTGCGTCCGGGACTAGTGGGCCCAGGGCCCAGTTC.

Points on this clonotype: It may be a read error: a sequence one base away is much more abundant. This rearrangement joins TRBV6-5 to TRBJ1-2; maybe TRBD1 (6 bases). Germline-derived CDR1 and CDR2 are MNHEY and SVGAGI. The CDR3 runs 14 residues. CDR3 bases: TGTGTCAGCAGTTACTCGAAGAACCAGGGGGGCTACACCTTC. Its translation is CVSSYSKNQGGYTF.

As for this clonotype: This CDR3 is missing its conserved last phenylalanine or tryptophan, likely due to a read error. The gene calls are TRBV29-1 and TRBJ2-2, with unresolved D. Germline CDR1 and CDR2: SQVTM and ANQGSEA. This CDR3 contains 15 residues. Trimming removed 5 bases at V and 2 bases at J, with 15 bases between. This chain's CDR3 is CSVTTVIYNTGELFS. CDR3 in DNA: TGCAGCGTTACTACCGTAATTTATAACACCGGGGAGCTGTTTTCT.

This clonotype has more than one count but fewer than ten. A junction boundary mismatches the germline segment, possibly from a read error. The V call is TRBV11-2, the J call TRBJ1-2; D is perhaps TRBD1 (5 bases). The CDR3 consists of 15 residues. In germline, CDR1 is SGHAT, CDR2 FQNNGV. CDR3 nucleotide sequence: TGTGCCCGCAGCTTAGGCCGGGCGGGGGACTATGGTTACGCCTTC. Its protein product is CARSLGRAGDYGYAF.

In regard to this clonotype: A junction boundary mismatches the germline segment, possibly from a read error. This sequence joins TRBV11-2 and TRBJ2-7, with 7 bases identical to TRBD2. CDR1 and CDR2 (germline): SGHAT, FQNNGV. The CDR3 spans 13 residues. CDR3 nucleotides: TGCGCCAGCACCTCCACCCCCGTGGCGGGAGAGTGCTTC. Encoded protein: CASTSTPVAGECF.